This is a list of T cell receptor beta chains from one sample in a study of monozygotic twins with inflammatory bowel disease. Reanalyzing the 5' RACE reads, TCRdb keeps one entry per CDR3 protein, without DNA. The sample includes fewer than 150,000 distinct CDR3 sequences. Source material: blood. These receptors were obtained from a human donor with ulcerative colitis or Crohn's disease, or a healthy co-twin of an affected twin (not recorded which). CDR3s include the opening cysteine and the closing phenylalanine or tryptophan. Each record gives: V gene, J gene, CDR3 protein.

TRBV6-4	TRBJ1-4	CASSDSGVMGEKLFF
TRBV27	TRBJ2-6	CASSSRQGSKYSGANVLTF
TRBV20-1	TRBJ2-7	CSVESGRTTYEQYF
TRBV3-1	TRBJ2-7	CASSQDYSGGTLEQYF
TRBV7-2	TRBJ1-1	CASRPVTGLGTEAFF
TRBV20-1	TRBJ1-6	CSVPDEAYNSPLHF
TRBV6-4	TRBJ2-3	CASSTSGADTQYF
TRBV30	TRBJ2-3	CAWSVFVDSTDTQYF
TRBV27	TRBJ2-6	CASRLKPGTGANVLTF
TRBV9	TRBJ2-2	CASSVASGELFF
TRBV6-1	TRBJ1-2	CASTPGQNYGYTF
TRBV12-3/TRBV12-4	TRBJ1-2	CASSLQGTAYTF
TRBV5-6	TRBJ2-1	CASSLGLAGYNEQFF
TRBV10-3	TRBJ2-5	CAISDQIVREKETQYF
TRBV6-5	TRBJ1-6	CASSYQGTSRGSPLHF
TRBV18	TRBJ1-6	CASSDYRGRGSPLHF
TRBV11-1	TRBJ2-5	CASSSGGMQETQYF
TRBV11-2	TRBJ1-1	CASSLRGMNTEAFF